What follows are 18 T cell receptor beta chains derived from one specimen sequenced in a study of neurological immune-mediated disorders. Each CDR3 protein gets one entry after TCRdb re-called the 5' RACE reads with MiXCR. Among some 76,000 distinct CDR3 sequences listed, 2.5% to 4% were seen once. Sequenced sample: PBMCs. The receptors shown here come from a woman between 45 and 60 years old with multiple sclerosis.

For this clonotype: Since a much larger clone is just one base distant, this may be a read error. The chain links TRBV27 to TRBJ1-1, with D possibly matching TRBD1 (5 bases). CDR1 MNHEY and CDR2 SMNVEV come from the germline V gene (reference sequence). The CDR3 is made up of 12 amino acids. The V end was cut by 6 bases, the J end by 12 bases, with 17 bases between. CDR3 amino acids: CASRTQGGDPFF. The CDR3 nucleotides read TGTGCCAGCAGGACCCAGGGAGGGGACCCTTTCTTT.

This clonotype was seen at least ten times. The chain recombines TRBV20-1 with TRBJ2-6, with 8 bases that match TRBD1. The CDR3 extends over 17 amino acids. V trimming: 4 bases; J trimming: 4 bases; junction bases outside the gene matches: 12. CDR1 DFQATT and CDR2 SNEGSKA come from the germline V gene (reference sequence). The CDR3 DNA follows: TGCAGTGCTACTGACAGGGGCGACCCGTCAGGGGCCAACGTCCTGACTTTC. This encodes CSATDRGDPSGANVLTF.

This clonotype occurred many times. The genes are TRBV4-2 and TRBJ2-3; TRBD2 matches 13 bases. Germline CDR1 reads LGHNA; CDR2 reads YNFKEQ. With V trimmed by 2 bases and J by 3 bases, 11 bases remained unmatched. CDR3 length: 19 amino acids. The CDR3 DNA reads as TGTGCCAGCAGCCAAACGACTAGCGGGGGGCCGGGAGGAACAGATACGCAGTATTTT. Its protein product is CASSQTTSGGPGGTDTQYF.

This clonotype has at least ten counts. The rearrangement joins TRBV9 to TRBJ1-6; no firm D call. The CDR3 runs to 15 residues. Germline V gene data show CDR1 as SGDLS and CDR2 as YYNGEE. Trimming took 2 bases from V and 10 from J, leaving 16 bases between them. This chain's CDR3 is CASSVSGIQGSPLHF. The CDR3, as DNA: TGTGCCAGCAGCGTCTCTGGGATCCAAGGGTCACCCCTCCACTTT.

In its sample, this clonotype was seen many times. The chain is built from TRBV14 and TRBJ1-6; D ambiguous. The CDR3 extends over 14 amino acids. V dropped 1 base and J dropped 7 bases, with 8 bases sitting between them. Germline assignment: CDR1 SGHDN and CDR2 FVKESK. CDR3 in DNA: TGTGCCAGCAGCCAAGTAACCCCCAATTCACCCCTCCACTTT. Translating it yields CASSQVTPNSPLHF.

This clonotype was observed many times. V is TRBV7-2 and J is TRBJ2-2; 7 bases fit TRBD1. V dropped 2 bases and J dropped 6; count of bases not matched to a gene: 6. The CDR3 is 15 amino acids. The germline CDR1 and CDR2 sequences are SGHTA and FQGNSA. The CDR3 DNA sequence: TGTGCCAGCAGCTTAAGGGGGCTCCTTCCCGGGGAGCTGTTTTTT. Its protein product is CASSLRGLLPGELFF.

This clonotype has at least ten counts. Since a much larger clone is just one base distant, this may be a read error. This chain links TRBV3-1 with TRBJ1-4, with TRBD1 identical over 12 bases. This CDR3 is 15 amino acids long. In germline, CDR1 is LGHDT, CDR2 YNNKEL (reference sequence). CDR3 bases: TGTGTCAGCAGCCAAGATGGGACAGGGGGCGAAAAACTGTTTTTT. Translating it yields CVSSQDGTGGEKLFF.

This clonotype was counted ten times or more. The chain links TRBV7-6 to TRBJ2-5, with TRBD2 matching over 9 bases. The CDR3 consists of 16 residues. J was trimmed by 3 bases and V by 4 bases; bases with no gene match: 9. The germline V gene encodes CDR1 SGHVS and CDR2 FNYEAQ. Written as DNA, the CDR3 is TGTGCCAGCAGCTCCCCATGGAAGCGGGGGGAAGAGACCCAGTACTTC. Translated, it gives CASSSPWKRGEETQYF.

This clonotype was picked up many times. The V call is TRBV11-3, the J call TRBJ1-1; D perhaps matches TRBD1 (5 bases). The germline V gene encodes CDR1 SGHNT and CDR2 YENEEA. Trimming cost V 6 bases and J 0 bases, with 20 bases left between them. The length of the CDR3 is 17 residues. This CDR3 reads CASSLPVGDPMNTEAFF. CDR3 sequence (DNA): TGTGCCAGCAGTCTCCCCGTCGGGGACCCCATGAACACTGAAGCTTTCTTT.

This clonotype was seen ten or more times. The chain carries TRBV28 and TRBJ1-3; weak D call: TRBD1 (6 bases). CDR3 size: 15 residues. The germline V and J ends were trimmed by 5 bases and 0 bases, with 11 bases remaining between them. Germline V gene sequence: CDR1 MDHEN, CDR2 SYDVKM. As DNA, the CDR3 is TGTGCCAGCAGTCTAAGGACAGACTCTGGAAACACCATATATTTT. This sequence encodes CASSLRTDSGNTIYF. The full variable domain, in which reference TRBV28 and TRBJ1-3 provide the parts outside the CDR3, is DVKVTQSSRYLVKRTGEKVFLECVQDMDHENMFWYRQDPGLGLRLIYFSYDVKMKEKGDIPEGYSVSREKKERFSLILESASTNQTSMYLCASSLRTDSGNTIYFGEGSWLTVV.

This clonotype was seen repeatedly, ten times or more. The chain recombines TRBV29-1 with TRBJ2-1, with 11 bases matching TRBD1. J gave up 6 bases and V 7 bases, and 8 bases lay outside the gene matches. This CDR3 contains 14 residues. Germline CDR1 is SQVTM and CDR2 is ANQGSEA. The CDR3 DNA follows: TGCAGCGCTCCGGACAGGGGGCGAGGCAATGAGCAGTTCTTC. Amino acid sequence: CSAPDRGRGNEQFF.

This clonotype was picked up many times. The rearrangement uses TRBV10-3 and TRBJ1-3; D uncertain. Trimming took off 3 bases at V and 0 bases at J, with 9 bases between the two ends. The CDR3 extends over 15 amino acids. Germline loops: CDR1 ENHRY, CDR2 SYGVKD. CDR3 protein: CAISDGQISGNTIYF. DNA of the CDR3: TGTGCCATCAGTGATGGGCAGATCTCTGGAAACACCATATATTTT.

This clonotype was recorded many times. The gene calls are TRBV18 and TRBJ2-3, with a possible D match to TRBD2 (5 bases). The CDR3 runs to 18 residues. V lost 0 bases to trimming and J lost 2 bases, with 18 bases between them. In germline, CDR1 is KGHSH, CDR2 LQKENI. For the CDR3, the DNA is TGTGCCAGCTCACCACCCCGGGGAGTGGGAGCGCTCACAGATACGCAGTATTTT. Residues: CASSPPRGVGALTDTQYF.

This clonotype has at least ten counts. The rearrangement links TRBV5-5 to TRBJ1-2; D is possibly TRBD1 (5 bases). Trimming left V 6 bases short and J 4 bases short, with 16 bases between. CDR1 is SGHKS, CDR2 YYEKEE, per germline (reference sequence). This CDR3 has 14 residues. Here the CDR3 reads CASNSGPGVYGYTF. The CDR3 nucleotides are TGTGCCAGCAATTCGGGACCGGGAGTCTATGGCTACACCTTC.

This clonotype has a count of ten or more. The V gene is TRBV12-3 or TRBV12-4, the J gene TRBJ2-5; possibly TRBD1 for D (7 bases). This CDR3 contains 13 residues. Trimming took 3 bases from V and 5 from J, leaving 10 bases between them. This CDR3 reads CASSFRGAETQYF. CDR3 sequence (DNA): TGTGCCAGCAGTTTCAGGGGGGCCGAGACCCAGTACTTC.

This clonotype came up many times. This chain joins TRBV6-5 and TRBJ2-3; 9 bases agree with TRBD2. V lost 2 bases, J lost 5 bases, and 5 bases stayed unmatched. This CDR3 contains 15 residues. Germline CDR1 and CDR2: MNHEY and SVGAGI. CDR3 region: CASSYRTSVIDTQYF. Here the CDR3 DNA reads TGTGCCAGCAGTTACAGGACTAGCGTGATAGATACGCAGTATTTT.

The sample holds many counts of this clonotype. The rearrangement links TRBV5-1 to TRBJ2-1; 9 nucleotides match TRBD1. CDR3 length: 15 residues. The trim removed 6 bases at V and 4 bases at J, leaving 8 bases unmatched. Germline CDR1 is SGHRS and CDR2 is YFSETQ. CDR3 in DNA: TGCGCCAGCATGCGGACAGGGGATCAATACAATGAGCAGTTCTTC. This gives the protein CASMRTGDQYNEQFF.

There are many counts of this clonotype. The chain has TRBV12-3 or TRBV12-4 and TRBJ2-7, with TRBD1 matching 11 bases. This CDR3 has 14 amino acids. V was pared by 4 bases and J by 6 bases, with 5 bases of the junction left unmatched. The CDR3 spells CASSSDRGRREQYF. In DNA, the CDR3 is TGTGCCAGCAGTTCGGACAGGGGGCGCCGCGAGCAGTACTTC.